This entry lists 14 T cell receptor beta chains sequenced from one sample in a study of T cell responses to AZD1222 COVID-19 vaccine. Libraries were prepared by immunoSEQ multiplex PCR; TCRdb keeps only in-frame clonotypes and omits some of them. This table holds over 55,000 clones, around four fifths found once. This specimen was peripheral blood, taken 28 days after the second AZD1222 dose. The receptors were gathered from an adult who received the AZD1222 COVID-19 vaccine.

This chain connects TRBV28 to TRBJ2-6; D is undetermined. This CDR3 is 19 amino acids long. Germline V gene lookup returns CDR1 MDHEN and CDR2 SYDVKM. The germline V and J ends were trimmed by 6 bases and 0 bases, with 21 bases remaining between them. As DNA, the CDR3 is TGTGCCAGCAGCCGTAAAACGGGCCTTCCCCTCTCTGGGGCCAACGTCCTGACTTTC. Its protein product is CASSRKTGLPLSGANVLTF.

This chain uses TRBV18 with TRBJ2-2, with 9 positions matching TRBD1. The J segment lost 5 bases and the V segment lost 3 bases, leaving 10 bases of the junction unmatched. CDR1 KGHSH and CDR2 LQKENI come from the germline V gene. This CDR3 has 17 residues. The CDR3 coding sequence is TGTGCCAGCTCACCTCAAACCGGGACAGGGAGGACCGGGGAGCTGTTTTTT. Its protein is CASSPQTGTGRTGELFF.

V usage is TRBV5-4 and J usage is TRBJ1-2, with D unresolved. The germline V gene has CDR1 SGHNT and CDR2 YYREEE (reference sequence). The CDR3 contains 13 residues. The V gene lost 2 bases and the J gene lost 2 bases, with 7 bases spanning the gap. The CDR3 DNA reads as TGTGCCAGCAGCTTATCTGGGAACTATGGCTACACCTTC. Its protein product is CASSLSGNYGYTF.

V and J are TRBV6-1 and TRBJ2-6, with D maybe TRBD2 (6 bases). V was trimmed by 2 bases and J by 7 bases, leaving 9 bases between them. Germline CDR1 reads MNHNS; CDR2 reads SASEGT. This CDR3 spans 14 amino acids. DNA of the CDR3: TGTGCCAGCAGTGAAATCGGGGGAGCCAACGTCCTGACTTTC. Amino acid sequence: CASSEIGGANVLTF.

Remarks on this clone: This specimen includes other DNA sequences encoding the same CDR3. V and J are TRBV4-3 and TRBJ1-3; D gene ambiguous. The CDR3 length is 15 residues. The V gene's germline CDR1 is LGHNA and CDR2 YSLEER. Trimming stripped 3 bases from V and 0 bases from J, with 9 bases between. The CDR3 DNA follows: TGCGCCAGCAGCCAGGAGGACTCCTCTGGAAACACCATATATTTT. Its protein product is CASSQEDSSGNTIYF.

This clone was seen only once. DNA of the CDR3: TGTGCCAGCAGTTTCGAAACAGGCGGACGGTCTGCTTTCTTT. It codes for CASSFETGGRSAFF. This chain connects TRBV6-5 to TRBJ1-1, with D perhaps TRBD1 (5 bases). The V gene's germline CDR1 is MNHEY and CDR2 SVGAGI. The CDR3 is 14 amino acids. Deletions cut 4 bases from V and 11 bases from J, with 20 bases between.

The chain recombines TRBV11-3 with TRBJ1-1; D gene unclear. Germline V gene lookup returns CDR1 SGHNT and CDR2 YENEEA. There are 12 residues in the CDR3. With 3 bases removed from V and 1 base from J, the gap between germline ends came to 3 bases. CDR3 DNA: TGTGCCAGCAGCTTTTCGAACACTGAAGCTTTCTTT. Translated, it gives CASSFSNTEAFF.

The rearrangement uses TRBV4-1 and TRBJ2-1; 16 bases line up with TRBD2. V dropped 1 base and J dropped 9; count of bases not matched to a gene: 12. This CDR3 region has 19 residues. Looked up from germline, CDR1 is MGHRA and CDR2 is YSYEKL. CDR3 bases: TGCGCCAGCAGCCAAGGGACCGGGACTAGCGGGGGGGCCATTGGTGAGCAGTTCTTC. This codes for CASSQGTGTSGGAIGEQFF.

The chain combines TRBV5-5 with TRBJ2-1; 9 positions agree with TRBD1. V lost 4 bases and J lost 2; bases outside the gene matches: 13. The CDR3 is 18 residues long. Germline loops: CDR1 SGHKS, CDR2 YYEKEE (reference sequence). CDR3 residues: CASSPIPGTGRTYNEQFF. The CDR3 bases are TGTGCCAGCAGCCCCATCCCCGGGACAGGGAGAACCTACAATGAGCAGTTCTTC.

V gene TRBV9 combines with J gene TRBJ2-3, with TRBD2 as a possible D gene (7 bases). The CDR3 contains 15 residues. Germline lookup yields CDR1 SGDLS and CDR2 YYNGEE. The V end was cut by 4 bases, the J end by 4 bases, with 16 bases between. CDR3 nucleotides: TGTGCCAGCAGCAGTGGGGGGGGCCTCGCAGATACGCAGTATTTT. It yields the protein CASSSGGGLADTQYF. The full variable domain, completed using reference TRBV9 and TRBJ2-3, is DSGVTQTPKHLITATGQRVTLRCSPRSGDLSVYWYQQSLDQGLQFLIQYYNGEERAKGNILERFSAQQFPDLHSELNLSSLELGDSALYFCASSSGGGLADTQYFGPGTRLTVL.

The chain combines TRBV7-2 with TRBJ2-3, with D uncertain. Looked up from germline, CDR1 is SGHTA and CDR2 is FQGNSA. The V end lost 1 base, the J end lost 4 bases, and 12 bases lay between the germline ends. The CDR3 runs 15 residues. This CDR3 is CASSLDRRLADTQYF. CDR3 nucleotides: TGTGCCAGCAGCTTAGATCGCCGTCTGGCAGATACGCAGTATTTT.

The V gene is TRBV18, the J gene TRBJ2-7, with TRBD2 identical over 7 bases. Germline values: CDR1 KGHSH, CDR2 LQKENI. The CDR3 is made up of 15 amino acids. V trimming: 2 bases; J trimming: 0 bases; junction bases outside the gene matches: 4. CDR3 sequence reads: CASSPGLAGSYEQYF. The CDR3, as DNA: TGTGCCAGCTCACCAGGGTTAGCGGGCTCCTACGAGCAGTACTTC.

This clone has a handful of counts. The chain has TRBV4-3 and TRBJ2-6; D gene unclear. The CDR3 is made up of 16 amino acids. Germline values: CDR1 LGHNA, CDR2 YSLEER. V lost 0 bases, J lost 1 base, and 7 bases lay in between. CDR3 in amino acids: CASSQESISGANVLTF. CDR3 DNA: TGCGCCAGCAGCCAAGAGTCCATATCTGGGGCCAACGTCCTGACTTTC.

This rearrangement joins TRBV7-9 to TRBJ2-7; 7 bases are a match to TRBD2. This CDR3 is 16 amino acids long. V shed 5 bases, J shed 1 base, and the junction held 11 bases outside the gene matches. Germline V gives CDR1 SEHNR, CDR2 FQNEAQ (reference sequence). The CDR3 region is CASSPGRGPLSYEQYF. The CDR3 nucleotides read TGTGCCAGCAGCCCGGGGAGGGGCCCCCTATCCTACGAGCAGTACTTC.